Presented here are 20 T cell receptor beta chains from one specimen sequenced in a study of shared clonotypes between healthy human individuals. Produced via immunoSEQ multiplex PCR; TCRdb's table is partial and in-frame only. This sample has about 560,000 clones, with just over 75% found just once. Input material: PBMCs. The source is a middle-aged woman in good health. Some clones in this sample may be carry-over from other donors' samples.

This clone was picked up a small number of times. This rearrangement joins TRBV27 to TRBJ2-7; 9 bases fit TRBD2. The trim removed 6 bases at V and 2 bases at J, leaving 8 bases unmatched. Germline-derived CDR1 and CDR2 are MNHEY and SMNVEV (reference sequence). The CDR3 totals 15 residues. The CDR3 sequence: CASRETSGGTYEQYF. CDR3 bases: TGTGCCAGCAGGGAGACTAGCGGAGGAACCTACGAGCAGTACTTC.

The gene calls are TRBV5-3 and TRBJ2-7, with 7 bases matching TRBD2. TRBV5-3 is recorded as an ORF, its role being uncertain. The CDR3 length is 15 residues. Trimming took 1 base from V and 3 from J; bases not matched to a gene: 7. The CDR3 sequence: CARSLSGGSSYEQYF. The CDR3 DNA is TGTGCCAGAAGCTTGTCGGGCGGGAGTAGCTACGAGCAGTACTTC.

This clone was detected only once. The chain employs TRBV29-1 and TRBJ1-2; D unresolved. Germline CDR1 SQVTM, CDR2 ANQGSEA. There are 12 residues in the CDR3. Trimming removed 4 bases from V and 6 bases from J, with 12 bases in between. The CDR3 here is CSVGEREHGYTF. The CDR3 DNA reads as TGCAGCGTTGGGGAGAGGGAGCATGGCTACACCTTC.

The chain couples TRBV7-2 to TRBJ1-2; 7 nucleotides agree with TRBD1. CDR1 and CDR2 (germline): SGHTA, FQGNSA. The junction had 10 bases not matched to a gene; V was cut back by 2 bases and J by 4 bases. This CDR3 spans 16 amino acids. Here the CDR3 DNA reads TGTGCCAGCAGCTTAAGACTGGGGGGGACAGCCTATGGCTACACCTTC. Protein product: CASSLRLGGTAYGYTF.

This chain connects TRBV2 to TRBJ1-5; no clear D. The CDR3 is 16 amino acids. Germline CDR1 and CDR2: SNHLY and FYNNEI. The ends were cut back, 0 bases at V and 3 bases at J, with 12 bases in the middle. The DNA of the CDR3 is TGTGCCAGCAGTGAAGCGGGTAACGGGTTCAATCAGCCCCAGCATTTT. This sequence encodes CASSEAGNGFNQPQHF.

The V and J genes are TRBV6-9 and TRBJ2-1; 7 bases align to TRBD1. Germline lookup yields CDR1 MNHGY and CDR2 SVAAGI. This CDR3 has 14 amino acids. V gave up 8 bases and J gave up 7 bases; unmatched junction bases: 11. The CDR3 region is CASQQTGFGNEQFF. The CDR3 DNA reads TGTGCCAGCCAGCAGACAGGGTTCGGGAATGAGCAGTTCTTC.

Of note for this clone: This likely stems from a read error, as it lies one base from a far larger clone. Other DNA sequences in this specimen translate into the identical CDR3. The rearrangement links TRBV2 to TRBJ1-1; no definite D call. This CDR3 region has 10 residues. From germline, CDR1 is SNHLY and CDR2 FYNNEI. As DNA, the CDR3 is TGTGCCAGCAGTGAAGTCGAATCTTTCTTC. Encoded protein: CASSEVESFF.

Concerning this clone itself: Other nucleotide sequences in the sample specify the same CDR3. The J gene is TRBJ2-5, the V gene TRBV7-9; D is uncertain. V was shortened by 1 base and J by 2 bases, with 5 bases between the two germline ends. CDR3 length: 13 residues. Germline V gene sequence: CDR1 SEHNR, CDR2 FQNEAQ (reference sequence). The CDR3 coding sequence is TGTGCCAGCAGCTTAGGACTGCAAGAGACCCAGTACTTC. The encoded protein is CASSLGLQETQYF.

The chain recombines TRBV10-3 with TRBJ2-2; weak D call: TRBD2 (5 bases). Germline V CDR1 and CDR2: ENHRY, SYGVKD. The CDR3 has 16 residues. Trimming removed 6 bases from V and 5 bases from J, with 19 bases in between. CDR3 nucleotides: TGTGCCATCAGCAGACTGCCTAATGGAGGTACCGGGGAGCTGTTTTTT. Translating gives CAISRLPNGGTGELFF.

This sequence joins TRBV5-1 and TRBJ2-1, with a possible D match to TRBD2 (5 bases). Germline CDR1 is SGHRS and CDR2 is YFSETQ. The V end was cut by 0 bases, the J end by 6 bases, with 22 bases between. The CDR3 runs 18 residues. CDR3 nucleotides: TGCGCCAGCAGCTTGGTAGTACTTTCCCTAGTAGCGATCAATGAGCAGTTCTTC. Amino acid sequence: CASSLVVLSLVAINEQFF.

The chain recombines TRBV2 with TRBJ2-7; maybe TRBD1 (6 bases). V lost 5 bases and J lost 5, with 10 bases in between. Germline-derived CDR1 and CDR2 are SNHLY and FYNNEI. The CDR3 contains 12 residues. The CDR3 region is CASSSTGHEQYF. DNA of the CDR3: TGTGCCAGCAGTTCGACAGGCCACGAGCAGTACTTC.

CDR3: CASSESGQGFEQYF. The CDR3 DNA reads TGTGCCAGCAGTGAGTCGGGACAGGGATTCGAGCAGTACTTC. The chain joins TRBV2 to TRBJ2-7, with TRBD1 identical over 9 bases. Germline assignment: CDR1 SNHLY and CDR2 FYNNEI. Unmatched junction bases numbered 6, after V lost 3 bases and J lost 6 bases. The CDR3 extends over 14 amino acids.

The chain carries TRBV18 and TRBJ1-5; D gene unclear. Trimming shortened V by 3 bases and J by 6 bases, and 9 bases separated the two germline ends. Germline assignment: CDR1 KGHSH and CDR2 LQKENI. The CDR3 covers 13 residues. CDR3 DNA sequence: TGTGCCAGCTCACCGGCAGCCCTTCAGCCCCAGCATTTT. Translating it yields CASSPAALQPQHF.

With respect to this clone: Only one base separates this from a far larger clonotype, so it likely reflects a read error. The gene calls are TRBV10-2 and TRBJ1-1; unclear D gene. The CDR3 length is 14 residues. Germline CDR1 reads WSHSY; CDR2 reads SAAADI. This chain's CDR3 is CTSSVNYVNTEAFF. The CDR3 DNA is TGCACCAGCAGTGTCAACTACGTGAACACTGAAGCTTTCTTT.

The V and J genes are TRBV28 and TRBJ2-3; D is possibly TRBD2 (6 bases). The V end lost 5 bases, the J end lost 2 bases, and 11 bases lay between the germline ends. The CDR3 consists of 14 residues. Germline-derived CDR1 and CDR2 are MDHEN and SYDVKM. The CDR3 here is CASSGDLLTDTQYF. CDR3 nucleotides: TGTGCCAGCAGTGGGGACTTACTCACAGATACGCAGTATTTT.

The chain is built from TRBV28 and TRBJ2-1; 10 nucleotides align to TRBD1. Germline CDR1 reads MDHEN; CDR2 reads SYDVKM. With V trimmed by 6 bases and J by 7 bases, 9 bases remained unmatched. The CDR3 is 15 amino acids. CDR3 sequence reads: CASRPTGGFWNEQFF. The CDR3 DNA reads TGTGCCAGCAGGCCGACAGGGGGCTTTTGGAATGAGCAGTTCTTC.

This clone has just a few counts. V is TRBV6-6 and J is TRBJ1-1, with D hard to call. V dropped 6 bases and J dropped 3 bases, with 17 bases sitting between them. Looked up from germline, CDR1 is MNHNY and CDR2 is SVGAGI (reference sequence). This CDR3 region has 15 residues. CDR3 in amino acids: CASRTHQVAHTEAFF. CDR3 nucleotides: TGTGCCAGCAGGACCCACCAGGTGGCCCACACTGAAGCTTTCTTT.

V is TRBV19 and J is TRBJ2-2; 8 bases agree with TRBD2. The CDR3 loop spans 15 amino acids. V was clipped by 1 base and J by 4 bases; unmatched bases: 2. Per the germline V gene, CDR1 is LNHDA and CDR2 is SQIVND (reference sequence). The CDR3 DNA reads as TGTGCCAGTAGTATAGCAAGCGGGAGCACCGGGGAGCTGTTTTTT. This translates into CASSIASGSTGELFF.

This clone showed up just a few times. The chain carries TRBV30 and TRBJ1-2, with D hard to call. The CDR3 contains 12 residues. V was trimmed by 0 bases and J by 8 bases, leaving 10 bases between them. Germline CDR1 and CDR2: GTSNPN and SVGIG (reference sequence). CDR3: CAWSVAQAGYTF. The CDR3 nucleotides are TGTGCCTGGAGTGTGGCGCAGGCGGGCTACACCTTC.

This clone was found once. CDR3 sequence reads: CASRTGSGWREQFF. The DNA of the CDR3 is TGTGCCAGCAGGACAGGGTCAGGGTGGCGTGAGCAGTTCTTC. The chain carries TRBV2 and TRBJ2-1; 7 bases are shared with TRBD1. The germline V gene encodes CDR1 SNHLY and CDR2 FYNNEI. This CDR3 comprises 14 residues. The ends lost 6 bases at V and 9 bases at J; junction bases unmatched: 11.